Listed here are 6 T cell receptor beta chains from one sample, sequenced in a study of control samples from healthy donors and cancer patients. TCRdb's table, derived via immunoSEQ multiplex PCR, lists solely in-frame clones and lacks some. The table has about 150,000 clones, roughly 94% seen once. The sequenced sample consisted of blood. These receptors were collected from a man aged 35 to 55 in good health.

This rearrangement joins TRBV9 to TRBJ1-1; perhaps TRBD1 as D (6 bases). Germline CDR1 is SGDLS and CDR2 is YYNGEE. Trimming cost V 0 bases and J 7 bases, with 13 bases left between them. The CDR3 extends over 14 amino acids. CDR3 residues: CASSVEGDWSEAFF. Here the CDR3 DNA reads TGTGCCAGCAGCGTAGAGGGGGACTGGAGTGAAGCTTTCTTT.

The DNA for the CDR3 is TGTGCCAGCAGTACCCTCACGGGCCCCGGGAGTAGCCAGTACTTC. Translation: CASSTLTGPGSSQYF. The rearrangement uses TRBV27 and TRBJ2-5, with a tentative D call TRBD2 (6 bases). The V end lost 5 bases, the J end lost 10 bases, and 23 bases lay between the germline ends. Germline lookup yields CDR1 MNHEY and CDR2 SMNVEV (reference sequence). The length of the CDR3 is 15 residues.

Points on this clone: One junction end does not reproduce the germline sequence, and a read error may be involved. V gene TRBV3-1 (or the pseudogene TRBV3-2) combines with J gene TRBJ2-7; D tentatively reads TRBD1 or TRBD2 (7 bases each). This CDR3 has 15 residues. CDR1 is LGHDT and CDR2 is YNNKEL in the germline V gene (reference sequence). The CDR3: CASSQRDSGDYQQYF. The CDR3 bases are TGTGCCAGCAGCCAACGGGACAGTGGGGACTACCAGCAGTACTTC.

The chain has TRBV4-1 and TRBJ1-1, with D unresolved. CDR3 length: 14 residues. V was clipped by 0 bases and J by 0 bases, with 5 bases between them. The germline CDR1 and CDR2 sequences are MGHRA and YSYEKL. CDR3 coding DNA: TGCGCCAGCAGCCAAGACAGAGTGAACACTGAAGCTTTCTTT. This translates into CASSQDRVNTEAFF.

The CDR3 sequence is CASSSVLNTEAFF. CDR3 DNA: TGTGCCAGCAGTTCAGTCCTGAACACTGAAGCTTTCTTT. The rearrangement links TRBV6-2 or TRBV6-3 to TRBJ1-1; no firm D call. V was clipped by 4 bases and J by 0 bases, with 6 bases between them. This CDR3 spans 13 amino acids. Germline V lookup: CDR1 MNHEY, CDR2 SVGEGT.

This clone was observed a single time. This rearrangement joins TRBV6-5 to TRBJ1-4; D remains unclear. The germline CDR1 and CDR2 sequences are MNHEY and SVGAGI. The CDR3 is made up of 13 amino acids. Trimming pared 6 bases from V and 8 bases from J, leaving 13 bases between. CDR3 DNA: TGTGCCAGCAGCTACACGGGTGGAGAAAAACTGTTTTTT. Translation: CASSYTGGEKLFF.